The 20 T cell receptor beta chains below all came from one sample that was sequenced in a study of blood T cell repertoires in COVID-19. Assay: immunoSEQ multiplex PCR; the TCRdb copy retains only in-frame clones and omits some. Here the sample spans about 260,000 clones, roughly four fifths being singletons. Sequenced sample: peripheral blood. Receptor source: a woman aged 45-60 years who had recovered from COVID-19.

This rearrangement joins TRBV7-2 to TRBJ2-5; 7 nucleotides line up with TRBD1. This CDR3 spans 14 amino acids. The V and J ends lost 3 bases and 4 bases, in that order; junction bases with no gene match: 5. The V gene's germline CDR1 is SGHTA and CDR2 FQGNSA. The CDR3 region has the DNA TGTGCCAGCAGCTTCAGACAGGGCTCAGAGACCCAGTACTTC. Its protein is CASSFRQGSETQYF.

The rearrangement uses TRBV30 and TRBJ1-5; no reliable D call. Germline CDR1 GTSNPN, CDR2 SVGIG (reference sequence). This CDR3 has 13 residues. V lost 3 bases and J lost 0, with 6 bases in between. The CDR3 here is CAWSGFSNQPQHF. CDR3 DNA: TGTGCCTGGAGCGGGTTTAGCAATCAGCCCCAGCATTTT.

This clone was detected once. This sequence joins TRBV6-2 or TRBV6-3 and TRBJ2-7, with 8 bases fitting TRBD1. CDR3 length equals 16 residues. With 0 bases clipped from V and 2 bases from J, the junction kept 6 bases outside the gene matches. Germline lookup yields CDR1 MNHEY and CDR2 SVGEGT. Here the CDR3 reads CASSYSGQVMTYEQYF. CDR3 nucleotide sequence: TGTGCCAGCAGTTACTCGGGACAGGTGATGACCTACGAGCAGTACTTC.

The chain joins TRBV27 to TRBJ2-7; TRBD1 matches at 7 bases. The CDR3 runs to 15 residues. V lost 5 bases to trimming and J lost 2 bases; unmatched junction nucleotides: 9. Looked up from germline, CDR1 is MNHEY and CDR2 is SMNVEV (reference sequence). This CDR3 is CASSPRTGAAYEQYF. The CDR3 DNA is TGTGCCAGCAGTCCACGGACAGGAGCGGCCTACGAGCAGTACTTC.

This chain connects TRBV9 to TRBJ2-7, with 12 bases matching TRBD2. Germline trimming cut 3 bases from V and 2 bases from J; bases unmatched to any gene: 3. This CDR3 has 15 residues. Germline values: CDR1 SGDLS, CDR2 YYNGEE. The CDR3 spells CASSASSGRAYEQYF. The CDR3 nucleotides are TGTGCCAGCAGCGCTTCTAGCGGGAGGGCCTACGAGCAGTACTTC.

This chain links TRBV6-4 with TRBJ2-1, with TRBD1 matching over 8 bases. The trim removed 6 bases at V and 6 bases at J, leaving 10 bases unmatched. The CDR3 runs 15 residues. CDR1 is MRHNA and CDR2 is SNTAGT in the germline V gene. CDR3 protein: CASSPGTGTLNEQFF. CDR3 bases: TGTGCCAGCAGCCCCGGGACAGGTACCCTCAATGAGCAGTTCTTC.

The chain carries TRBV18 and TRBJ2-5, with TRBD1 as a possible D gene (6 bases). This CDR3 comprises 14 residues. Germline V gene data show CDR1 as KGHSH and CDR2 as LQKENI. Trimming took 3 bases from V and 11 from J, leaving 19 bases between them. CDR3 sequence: CASSPDSPPTGQYF. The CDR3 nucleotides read TGTGCCAGCTCACCGGACAGTCCCCCTACGGGTCAGTACTTC.

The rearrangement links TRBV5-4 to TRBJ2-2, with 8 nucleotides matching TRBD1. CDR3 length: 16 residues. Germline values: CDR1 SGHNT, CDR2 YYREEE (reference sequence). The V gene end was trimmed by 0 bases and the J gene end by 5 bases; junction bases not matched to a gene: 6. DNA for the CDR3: TGTGCCAGCAGCTTGGCCGGGACAGGAGGGACCGGGGAGCTGTTTTTT. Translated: CASSLAGTGGTGELFF.

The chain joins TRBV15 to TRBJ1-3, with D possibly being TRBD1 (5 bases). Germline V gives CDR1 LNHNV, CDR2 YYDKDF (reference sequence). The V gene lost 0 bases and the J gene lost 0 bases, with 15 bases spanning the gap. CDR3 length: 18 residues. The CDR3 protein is CATSRDLTAQFSGNTIYF. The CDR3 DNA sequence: TGTGCCACCAGCAGAGATTTGACAGCCCAATTCTCTGGAAACACCATATATTTT.

CDR3 nucleotide sequence: TGTGCCAGCAGTCCCCCCGGGACAGGTCCATACGAGCAGTACTTC. Protein: CASSPPGTGPYEQYF. The chain has TRBV5-6 and TRBJ2-7, with 8 bases that match TRBD1. CDR3 size: 15 residues. V lost 5 bases and J lost 4; bases outside the gene matches: 11. Germline V lookup: CDR1 SGHDT, CDR2 YYEEEE.

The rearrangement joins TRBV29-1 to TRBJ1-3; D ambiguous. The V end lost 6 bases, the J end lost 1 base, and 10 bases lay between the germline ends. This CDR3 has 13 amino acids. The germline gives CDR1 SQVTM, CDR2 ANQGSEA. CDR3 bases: TGCAGCGTGGCCTCGCAGTCTGGAAACACCATATATTTT. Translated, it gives CSVASQSGNTIYF.

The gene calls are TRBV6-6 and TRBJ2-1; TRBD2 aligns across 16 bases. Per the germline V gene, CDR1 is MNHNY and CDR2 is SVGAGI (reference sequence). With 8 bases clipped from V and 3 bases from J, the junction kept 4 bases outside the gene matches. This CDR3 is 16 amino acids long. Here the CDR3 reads CASSGTSGGGYNEQFF. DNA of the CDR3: TGTGCCAGCTCCGGGACTAGCGGGGGGGGCTACAATGAGCAGTTCTTC.

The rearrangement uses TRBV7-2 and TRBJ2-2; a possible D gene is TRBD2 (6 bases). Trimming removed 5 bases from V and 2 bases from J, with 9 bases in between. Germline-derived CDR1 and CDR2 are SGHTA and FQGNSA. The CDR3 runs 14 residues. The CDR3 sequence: CASSKDYNTGELFF. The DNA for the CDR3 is TGTGCCAGCAGCAAGGACTATAACACCGGGGAGCTGTTTTTT.

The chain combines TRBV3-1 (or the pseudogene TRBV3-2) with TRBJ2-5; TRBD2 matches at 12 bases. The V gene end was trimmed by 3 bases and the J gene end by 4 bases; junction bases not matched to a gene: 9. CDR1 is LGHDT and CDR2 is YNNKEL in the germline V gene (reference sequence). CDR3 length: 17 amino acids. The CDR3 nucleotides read TGTGCCAGCAGCCAGGATCCTAGCGGGGGGGCCCGAGAGACCCAGTACTTC. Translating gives CASSQDPSGGARETQYF.

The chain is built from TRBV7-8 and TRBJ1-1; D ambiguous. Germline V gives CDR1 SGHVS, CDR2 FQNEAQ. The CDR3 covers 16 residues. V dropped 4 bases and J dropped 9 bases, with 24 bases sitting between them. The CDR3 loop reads CASSYRRVAMGMKAFF. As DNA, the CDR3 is TGTGCCAGCAGCTACCGACGGGTCGCCATGGGTATGAAAGCTTTCTTT. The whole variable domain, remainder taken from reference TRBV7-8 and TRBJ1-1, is GAGVSQSPRYKVAKRGQDVALRCDPISGHVSLFWYQQALGQGPEFLTYFQNEAQLDKSGLPSDRFFAERPEGSVSTLKIQRTQQEDSAVYLCASSYRRVAMGMKAFFGQGTRLTVV.

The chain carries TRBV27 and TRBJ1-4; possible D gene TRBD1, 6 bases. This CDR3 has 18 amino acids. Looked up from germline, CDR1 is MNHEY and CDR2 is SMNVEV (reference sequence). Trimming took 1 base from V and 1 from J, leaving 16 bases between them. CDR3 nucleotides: TGTGCCAGCAGTTTATTACCCCCTATACAGGGAACTAATGAAAAACTGTTTTTT. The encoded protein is CASSLLPPIQGTNEKLFF.

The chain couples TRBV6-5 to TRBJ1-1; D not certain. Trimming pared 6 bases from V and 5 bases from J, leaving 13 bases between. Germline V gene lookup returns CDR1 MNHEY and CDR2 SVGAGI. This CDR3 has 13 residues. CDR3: CASSSTPRTEAFF. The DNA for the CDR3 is TGTGCCAGCAGCTCAACCCCGAGGACTGAAGCTTTCTTT.

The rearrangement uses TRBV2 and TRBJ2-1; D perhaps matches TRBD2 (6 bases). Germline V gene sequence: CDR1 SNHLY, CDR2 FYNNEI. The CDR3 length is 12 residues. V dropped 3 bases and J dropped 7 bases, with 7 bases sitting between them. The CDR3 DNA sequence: TGTGCCAGCAGTGACCGGGGGAATGAGCAGTTCTTC. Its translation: CASSDRGNEQFF.

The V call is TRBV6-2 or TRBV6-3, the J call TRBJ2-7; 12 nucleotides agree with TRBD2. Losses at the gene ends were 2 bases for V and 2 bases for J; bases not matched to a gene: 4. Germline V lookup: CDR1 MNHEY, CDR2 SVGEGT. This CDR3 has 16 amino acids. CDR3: CASSYRLAGVAYEQYF. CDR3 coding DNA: TGTGCCAGCAGTTACCGACTAGCGGGGGTGGCCTACGAGCAGTACTTC.

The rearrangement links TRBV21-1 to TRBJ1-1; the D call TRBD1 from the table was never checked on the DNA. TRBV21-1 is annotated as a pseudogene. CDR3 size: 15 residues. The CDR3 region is CASRTVRDVNTEAFF. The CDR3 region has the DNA TGTGCCAGCAGGACCGTCAGGGATGTGAACACTGAAGCTTTCTTT.